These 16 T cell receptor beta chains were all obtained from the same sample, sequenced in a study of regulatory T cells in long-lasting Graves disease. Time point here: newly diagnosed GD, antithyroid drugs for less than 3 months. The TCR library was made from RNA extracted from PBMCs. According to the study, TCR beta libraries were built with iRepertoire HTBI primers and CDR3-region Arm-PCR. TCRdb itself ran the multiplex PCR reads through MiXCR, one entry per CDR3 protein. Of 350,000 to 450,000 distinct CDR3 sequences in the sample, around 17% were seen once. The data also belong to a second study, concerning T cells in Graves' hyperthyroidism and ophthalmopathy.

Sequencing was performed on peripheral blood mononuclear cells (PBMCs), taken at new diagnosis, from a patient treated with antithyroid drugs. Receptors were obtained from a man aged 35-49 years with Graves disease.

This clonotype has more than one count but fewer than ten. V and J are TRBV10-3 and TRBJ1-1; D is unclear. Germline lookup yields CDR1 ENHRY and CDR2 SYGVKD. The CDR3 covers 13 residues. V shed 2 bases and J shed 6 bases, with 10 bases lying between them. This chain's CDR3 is CAISEALISEAFF. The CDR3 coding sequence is TGTGCCATCAGTGAGGCCCTTATCTCTGAAGCTTTCTTT.

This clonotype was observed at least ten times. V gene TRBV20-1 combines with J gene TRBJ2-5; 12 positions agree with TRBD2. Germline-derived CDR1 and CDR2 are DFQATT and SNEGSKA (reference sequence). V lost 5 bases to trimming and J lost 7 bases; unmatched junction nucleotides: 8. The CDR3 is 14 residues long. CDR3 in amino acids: CSAVTSGGRGTQYF. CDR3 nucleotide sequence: TGCAGTGCTGTGACTAGCGGGGGCCGGGGGACCCAGTACTTC.

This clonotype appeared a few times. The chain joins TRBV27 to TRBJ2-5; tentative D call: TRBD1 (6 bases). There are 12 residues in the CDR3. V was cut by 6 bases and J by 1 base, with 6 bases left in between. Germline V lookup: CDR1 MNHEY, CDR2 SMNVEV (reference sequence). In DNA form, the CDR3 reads TGTGCCAGCAGAGGGGGCCAAGAGACCCAGTACTTC. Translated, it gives CASRGGQETQYF.

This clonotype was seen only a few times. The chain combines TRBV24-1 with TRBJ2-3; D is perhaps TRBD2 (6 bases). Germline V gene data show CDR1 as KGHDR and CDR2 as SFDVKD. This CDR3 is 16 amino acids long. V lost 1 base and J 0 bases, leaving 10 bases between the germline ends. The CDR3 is CATSDLRRGSTDTQYF. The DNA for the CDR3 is TGTGCCACCAGTGATTTACGGCGGGGTAGCACAGATACGCAGTATTTT.

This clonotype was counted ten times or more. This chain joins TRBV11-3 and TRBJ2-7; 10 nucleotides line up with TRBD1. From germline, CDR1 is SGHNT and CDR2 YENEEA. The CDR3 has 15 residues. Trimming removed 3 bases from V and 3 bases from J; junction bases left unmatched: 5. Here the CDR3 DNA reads TGTGCCAGCAGCTTCCCGGGACAGGGGTTCTACGAGCAGTACTTC. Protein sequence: CASSFPGQGFYEQYF.

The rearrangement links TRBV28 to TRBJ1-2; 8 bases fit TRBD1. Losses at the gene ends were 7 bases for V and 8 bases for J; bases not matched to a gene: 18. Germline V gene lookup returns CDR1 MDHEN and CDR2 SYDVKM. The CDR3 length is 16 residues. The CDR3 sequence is CASIQLGQAEAGGYTF. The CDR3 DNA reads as TGTGCCAGCATTCAATTGGGACAGGCGGAGGCCGGCGGCTACACCTTC.

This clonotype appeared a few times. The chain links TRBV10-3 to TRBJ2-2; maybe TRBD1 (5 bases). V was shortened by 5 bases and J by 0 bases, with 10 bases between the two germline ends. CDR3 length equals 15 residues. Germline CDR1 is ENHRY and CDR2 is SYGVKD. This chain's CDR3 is CAISRQGPNTGELFF. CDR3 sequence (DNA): TGTGCCATCAGTAGGCAGGGCCCGAACACCGGGGAGCTGTTTTTT.

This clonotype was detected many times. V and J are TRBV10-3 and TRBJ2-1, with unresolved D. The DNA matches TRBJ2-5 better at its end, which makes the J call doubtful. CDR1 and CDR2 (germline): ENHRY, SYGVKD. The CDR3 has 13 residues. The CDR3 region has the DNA TGTGCCATCAGTGCACAGACCCAAGAGACCCAGTACTTC. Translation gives CAISAQTQETQYF.

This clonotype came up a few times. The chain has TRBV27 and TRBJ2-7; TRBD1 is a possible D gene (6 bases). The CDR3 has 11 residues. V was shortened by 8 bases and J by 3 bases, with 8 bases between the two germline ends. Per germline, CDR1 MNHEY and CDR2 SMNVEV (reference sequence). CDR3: CASEGVYEQYF. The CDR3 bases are TGTGCCAGCGAGGGGGTCTACGAGCAGTACTTC.

The CDR3 region has the DNA TGTGCCATCAGTGAGTCTAGCTATGGCTACACCTTC. Amino acid sequence: CAISESSYGYTF. V usage is TRBV10-3 and J usage is TRBJ1-2, with D unresolved. This CDR3 comprises 12 residues. The germline CDR1 and CDR2 sequences are ENHRY and SYGVKD. V lost 0 bases, J lost 4 bases, and 3 bases lay in between.

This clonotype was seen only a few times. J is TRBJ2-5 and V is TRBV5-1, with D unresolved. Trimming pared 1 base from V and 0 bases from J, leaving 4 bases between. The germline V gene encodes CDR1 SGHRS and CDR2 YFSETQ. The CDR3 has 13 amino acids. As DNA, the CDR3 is TGCGCCAGCAGCTTGTTTAACCAAGAGACCCAGTACTTC. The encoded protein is CASSLFNQETQYF.

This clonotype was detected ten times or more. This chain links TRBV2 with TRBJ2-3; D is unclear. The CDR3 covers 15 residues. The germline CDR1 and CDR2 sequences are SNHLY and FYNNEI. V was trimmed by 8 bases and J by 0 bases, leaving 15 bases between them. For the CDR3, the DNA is TGTGCCAGCGCAAAGACCCGAACAAGCACAGATACGCAGTATTTT. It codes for CASAKTRTSTDTQYF.

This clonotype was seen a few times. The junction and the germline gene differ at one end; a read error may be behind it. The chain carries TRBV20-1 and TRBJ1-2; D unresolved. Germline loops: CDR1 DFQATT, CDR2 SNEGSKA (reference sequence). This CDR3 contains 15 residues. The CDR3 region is CSAPRVEALNYGHTF. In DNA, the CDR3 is TGCAGTGCTCCGAGGGTGGAGGCTCTTAACTATGGCCACACCTTC.

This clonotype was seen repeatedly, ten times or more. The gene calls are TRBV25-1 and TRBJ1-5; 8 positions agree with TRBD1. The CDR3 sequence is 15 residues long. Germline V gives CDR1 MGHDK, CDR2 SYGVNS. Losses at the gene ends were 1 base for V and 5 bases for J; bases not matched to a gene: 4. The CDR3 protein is CASSESGTGHQPQHF. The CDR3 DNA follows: TGTGCCAGCAGTGAATCAGGGACAGGCCATCAGCCCCAGCATTTT.

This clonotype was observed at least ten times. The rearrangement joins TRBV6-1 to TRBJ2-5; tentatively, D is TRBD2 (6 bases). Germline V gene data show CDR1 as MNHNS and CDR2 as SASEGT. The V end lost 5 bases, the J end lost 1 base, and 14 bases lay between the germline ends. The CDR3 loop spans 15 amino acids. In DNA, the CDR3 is TGTGCCAGCAGTATAACACGGGGGATCCAAGAGACCCAGTACTTC. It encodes CASSITRGIQETQYF.

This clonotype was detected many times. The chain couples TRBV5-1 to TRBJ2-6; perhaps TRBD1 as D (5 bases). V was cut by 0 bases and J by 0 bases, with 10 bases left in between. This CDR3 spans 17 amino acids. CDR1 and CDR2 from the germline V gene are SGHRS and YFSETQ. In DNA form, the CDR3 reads TGCGCCAGCAGCTTGGCCAGGGCTATCTCTGGGGCCAACGTCCTGACTTTC. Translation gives CASSLARAISGANVLTF.